This is a list of T cell receptor beta chains from one sample in a study of blood T cell repertoires in COVID-19. Sequencing was performed with immunoSEQ multiplex PCR; in TCRdb, only in-frame clones are kept and a portion is missing. Of some 210,000 clones in the sample, around 92% were seen once. Material: peripheral blood. Receptor source: a man in his thirties or forties with acute or convalescent COVID-19. CDR3s include the opening cysteine and the closing phenylalanine or tryptophan. A D gene is named only where the DNA matches it firmly. For some rows the clone size is stated as once, few or many, or as a class when expanded; others skip it.

V gene	J gene	clone size	D gene	CDR3 protein	CDR3 DNA
TRBV9	TRBJ2-6	-	-	CASSVPGSGANVLTF	TGTGCCAGCAGCGTACCGGGGTCTGGGGCCAACGTCCTGACTTTC
TRBV11-2	TRBJ2-7	-	-	CASSPSTSEPPEQYF	TGTGCCAGCAGCCCCTCCACCTCGGAGCCCCCCGAGCAGTACTTC
TRBV19	TRBJ2-1	-	TRBD2	CASSIGGTSVTSSYNEQFF	TGTGCCAGTAGTATAGGTGGGACTAGCGTGACAAGCTCCTACAATGAGCAGTTCTTC
TRBV2	TRBJ1-2	-	TRBD1	CASKMGQGDGYTF	TGTGCCAGCAAAATGGGACAGGGCGATGGCTACACCTTC
TRBV28	TRBJ2-5	-	-	CASSLRGGGQETQYF	TGTGCCAGCAGTTTAAGGGGGGGAGGACAAGAGACCCAGTACTTC
TRBV7-9	TRBJ1-6	-	TRBD1	CASSSDRHNSPLHF	TGTGCCAGCAGCTCGGACAGGCATAATTCACCCCTCCACTTT
TRBV28	TRBJ1-6	-	-	CASIGRVFGSPLHF	TGTGCCAGCATAGGCAGGGTTTTTGGTTCACCCCTCCACTTT
TRBV24-1	TRBJ1-2	once	-	CATSDSRYFLGPYGYTF	TGTGCCACCAGTGATTCCCGTTACTTCTTGGGGCCCTATGGCTACACCTTC
TRBV11-1	TRBJ1-6	-	-	CASSFMGRGNSPLHF	TGTGCCAGCAGCTTTATGGGCAGGGGTAATTCACCCCTCCACTTT
TRBV7-2	TRBJ2-2	once	-	CASSSTNSGELFF	TGTGCCAGCAGCTCCACTAACTCCGGGGAGCTGTTTTTT
TRBV4-2	TRBJ1-6	-	TRBD1	CASSQGIQGDSPLHF	TGTGCCAGCAGCCAAGGAATCCAGGGGGATTCACCCCTCCACTTT
TRBV4-1	TRBJ1-6	-	TRBD1	CASSQDWTGTVSYNSPLHF	TGCGCCAGCAGCCAAGATTGGACAGGGACTGTCTCCTATAATTCACCCCTCCACTTT
TRBV27	TRBJ2-1	-	-	CASSTQGRVKDEQFF	TGTGCCAGCAGTACTCAGGGGAGGGTTAAGGATGAGCAGTTCTTC
TRBV11-2	TRBJ2-1	-	-	CASSSQGGAGSSYNEQFF	TGTGCCAGCAGCTCCCAGGGCGGGGCCGGATCCTCCTACAATGAGCAGTTCTTC
TRBV15	TRBJ1-1	-	TRBD1	CATSGQTGGIEAFF	TGTGCCACCAGCGGACAAACAGGGGGCATTGAAGCTTTCTTT
TRBV5-4	TRBJ2-7	-	TRBD1	CASTYDRGRTYEQYF	TGTGCCAGCACCTACGACAGGGGGAGGACCTACGAGCAGTACTTC
TRBV5-6	TRBJ1-3	-	-	CASTPGGISGNTIYF	TGTGCCAGTACGCCGGGAGGCATCTCTGGAAACACCATATATTTT
TRBV9	TRBJ2-7	-	-	CASSQGTGPTYEQYF	TGTGCCAGCAGCCAAGGAACAGGGCCGACCTACGAGCAGTACTTC
TRBV12-3/TRBV12-4	TRBJ2-7	-	TRBD2	CASTRGGYEQYF	TGTGCCAGCACCCGGGGGGGCTACGAGCAGTACTTC
TRBV5-1	TRBJ2-2	-	-	CASGATRDGELFF	TGCGCCAGCGGAGCAACTCGGGACGGGGAGCTGTTTTTT
TRBV5-1	TRBJ1-2	-	TRBD1	CASSIGQAPGGYTF	TGCGCCAGCAGCATCGGACAGGCTCCCGGGGGCTACACCTTC
TRBV28	TRBJ2-1	-	-	CASSLGGEQFF	TGTGCCAGCAGTTTAGGGGGGGAGCAGTTCTTC
TRBV19	TRBJ1-5	-	-	CASSIGGFNQPQHF	TGTGCCAGTAGTATAGGCGGATTCAATCAGCCCCAGCATTTT
TRBV2	TRBJ1-2	-	-	CASSGNMVNYGYTF	TGTGCCAGCAGTGGTAACATGGTTAACTATGGCTACACCTTC
TRBV15	TRBJ1-1	-	-	CATSRSNTRTEAFF	TGTGCCACCAGCAGATCCAATACACGAACTGAAGCTTTCTTT
TRBV29-1	TRBJ2-7	-	-	CSVSRDSSYEQYF	TGCAGCGTTAGCCGGGATAGCTCCTACGAGCAGTACTTC
TRBV5-1	TRBJ1-2	-	-	CASSLDAGVGYTF	TGCGCCAGCAGCTTGGATGCGGGAGTGGGCTACACCTTC
TRBV15	TRBJ1-5	-	-	CATSREGGPQPQHF	TGTGCCACCAGCAGGGAGGGAGGGCCTCAGCCCCAGCATTTT
TRBV7-9	TRBJ1-2	-	-	CASSLGQGNGYTF	TGTGCCAGCAGCTTAGGCCAGGGGAATGGCTACACCTTC